The clone carrying this TCR beta chain has just a few counts. Germline V gives CDR1 LNHNV, CDR2 YYDKDF (reference sequence). Trimming removed 3 bases from V and 4 bases from J, with 9 bases in between. The CDR3 has 13 amino acids. The data were taken from a study of metastatic and nonmetastatic thyroid tumors. Using MiXCR, TCRdb reanalyzed the PCR reads. The sample gives about 16,000 clones, roughly 32% of which show up once; approximately 7% is in the top ten. Among the patients, none had received any treatment before thyroid surgery. Sequenced: tumor tissue. This clonotype was obtained from a female donor with papillary thyroid cancer or a benign thyroid nodule (not recorded which). Some clones in this sample may be carry-over from other donors' samples. The chain combines TRBV15 with TRBJ2-5; no definite D call. CDR3 amino acids: CATSSIPGETQYF. The CDR3 DNA follows: TGTGCCACCAGCAGCATCCCCGGAGAGACCCAGTACTTC.